Each of the 28 T cell receptor beta chains below was sequenced from the same sample in a study of PD-1 blockade in classical Hodgkin lymphoma. As for time point: cycle 4 day 1 (C4D1), after six to seven weeks of nivolumab. Relapse was seen in all patients after autologous stem cell transplantation, and brentuximab vedotin exposure was variable. Clones were read by immunoSEQ multiplex PCR, and TCRdb kept only the in-frame ones, dropping some. The sample includes around 19,000 clones, around 80% of them seen just once. Sequencing used peripheral blood mononuclear cells (PBMCs), obtained before the fourth cycle of nivolumab. The receptors originated from a human donor with classical Hodgkin lymphoma.

The chain joins TRBV5-6 to TRBJ1-3; D not resolved. The CDR3 has 15 amino acids. CDR1 and CDR2 from the germline V gene are SGHDT and YYEEEE. The V end lost 0 bases, the J end lost 0 bases, and 7 bases lay between the germline ends. The CDR3 here is CASSLATGSGNTIYF. DNA for the CDR3: TGTGCCAGCAGCTTGGCCACGGGCTCTGGAAACACCATATATTTT.

V usage is TRBV23-1 and J usage is TRBJ2-7, with TRBD2 matching 10 bases. TRBV23-1 falls under the ORF class, with uncertain function. V lost 7 bases and J lost 5; bases outside the gene matches: 14. This CDR3 has 16 residues. The CDR3 loop reads CASTRPASGSNNEQYF. The CDR3 region has the DNA TGCGCCAGCACTCGGCCCGCTAGCGGGAGCAACAACGAGCAGTACTTC.

This chain uses TRBV7-9 with TRBJ2-7; no clear D. CDR1 and CDR2 (germline): SEHNR, FQNEAQ (reference sequence). Trimming pared 5 bases from V and 0 bases from J, leaving 14 bases between. This CDR3 region has 15 residues. This chain's CDR3 is CASSPPLLDSYEQYF. In DNA form, the CDR3 reads TGTGCCAGCAGCCCTCCCTTGCTGGACTCCTACGAGCAGTACTTC.

J is TRBJ1-1 and V is TRBV7-8; D unclear. CDR3 length: 13 amino acids. Trimming took off 0 bases at V and 8 bases at J, with 10 bases between the two ends. Germline V gene lookup returns CDR1 SGHVS and CDR2 FQNEAQ. CDR3 sequence: CASSLAAAAEAFF. CDR3 nucleotides: TGTGCCAGCAGCTTAGCTGCGGCAGCCGAAGCTTTCTTT.

The rearrangement joins TRBV10-1 to TRBJ1-4; D is uncertain. The CDR3 is made up of 15 amino acids. The V end lost 7 bases, the J end lost 1 base, and 13 bases lay between the germline ends. Per the germline V gene, CDR1 is WNHNN and CDR2 is SYGVQD (reference sequence). This CDR3 is CASIDRVITNEKLFF. CDR3 nucleotide sequence: TGCGCCAGCATAGACCGGGTAATAACTAATGAAAAACTGTTTTTT.

The chain employs TRBV2 and TRBJ1-2, with 8 bases identical to TRBD1. Germline V CDR1 and CDR2: SNHLY, FYNNEI. This CDR3 spans 12 amino acids. V lost 7 bases, J lost 8 bases, and 6 bases stayed unmatched. The CDR3 reads CASTTTGEGYTF. In DNA, the CDR3 is TGTGCCAGCACCACGACAGGGGAAGGCTACACCTTC.

V and J are TRBV7-9 and TRBJ2-2; 8 positions match TRBD1. The CDR3 is 16 amino acids. V shed 1 base, J shed 3 bases, and the junction held 4 bases outside the gene matches. Germline V gene data show CDR1 as SEHNR and CDR2 as FQNEAQ (reference sequence). The CDR3 is CASSLEAGGYTGELFF. The DNA of the CDR3 is TGTGCCAGCAGCTTAGAGGCAGGGGGCTACACCGGGGAGCTGTTTTTT.

This chain links TRBV28 with TRBJ2-3, with D uncertain. The CDR3 sequence is 13 residues long. Germline V gives CDR1 MDHEN, CDR2 SYDVKM. Trimming shortened V by 3 bases and J by 2 bases, and 6 bases separated the two germline ends. The CDR3 protein is CASSFQITDTQYF. CDR3 DNA: TGTGCCAGCAGTTTCCAGATCACAGATACGCAGTATTTT. The variable domain in full, with the rest retrieved from reference TRBV28 and TRBJ2-3, is DVKVTQSSRYLVKRTGEKVFLECVQDMDHENMFWYRQDPGLGLRLIYFSYDVKMKEKGDIPEGYSVSREKKERFSLILESASTNQTSMYLCASSFQITDTQYFGPGTRLTVL.

This chain joins TRBV14 and TRBJ1-2; the D gene is possibly TRBD1 (6 bases). This CDR3 is built from 14 residues. V was shortened by 2 bases and J by 5 bases, with 12 bases between the two germline ends. Germline lookup yields CDR1 SGHDN and CDR2 FVKESK. This chain's CDR3 is CASSQLGASYGYTF. CDR3 nucleotide sequence: TGTGCCAGCAGCCAACTGGGGGCTTCTTATGGCTACACCTTC.

V gene TRBV2 combines with J gene TRBJ2-7; the D is unclear. This CDR3 comprises 13 residues. V lost 6 bases to trimming and J lost 6 bases, with 15 bases between them. Germline values: CDR1 SNHLY, CDR2 FYNNEI. In DNA, the CDR3 is TGTGCCAGCAGCCCACGCCTCGGATCCGAGCAGTACTTC. Encoded protein: CASSPRLGSEQYF.

This rearrangement joins TRBV5-1 to TRBJ1-2; 7 nucleotides agree with TRBD1. V gave up 3 bases and J gave up 6 bases; unmatched junction bases: 5. From germline, CDR1 is SGHRS and CDR2 YFSETQ. This CDR3 comprises 13 residues. The CDR3 nucleotides read TGCGCCAGCAGCTGGACCGGGACAGATGGCTACACCTTC. This sequence encodes CASSWTGTDGYTF.

The V gene is TRBV10-3, the J gene TRBJ2-2; weak D call: TRBD1 (6 bases). Per the germline V gene, CDR1 is ENHRY and CDR2 is SYGVKD. Trimming removed 6 bases at V and 1 base at J, with 12 bases between. The CDR3 runs 15 residues. CDR3: CAISGRGQNTGELFF. The DNA of the CDR3 is TGTGCCATCAGCGGAAGGGGACAGAACACCGGGGAGCTGTTTTTT.

The J gene is TRBJ2-5, the V gene TRBV2; D unresolved. CDR1 SNHLY and CDR2 FYNNEI come from the germline V gene. Trimming removed 7 bases from V and 5 bases from J, with 11 bases in between. CDR3 length equals 12 residues. CDR3 sequence reads: CASKWLGETQYF. The CDR3 nucleotides are TGTGCCAGCAAGTGGCTTGGGGAGACCCAGTACTTC.

The CDR3 DNA reads TGCGCCAGCGCGGGACAGACGAACACTGAAGCTTTCTTT. Amino acid sequence: CASAGQTNTEAFF. This chain joins TRBV5-1 and TRBJ1-1; 7 bases align to TRBD1. The CDR3 runs 13 residues. After removal of 7 bases from V and 1 base from J, the junction contained 4 bases not matched to a gene. The germline V gene has CDR1 SGHRS and CDR2 YFSETQ.

This chain joins TRBV15 and TRBJ2-3; D might be TRBD1 or TRBD2, each matching 5 bases. CDR1 LNHNV and CDR2 YYDKDF come from the germline V gene (reference sequence). The ends were cut back, 3 bases at V and 8 bases at J, with 15 bases in the middle. The CDR3 totals 14 residues. In nucleotides, the CDR3 is TGTGCCACCAGCAGGAACCGGGACCCGGGTACGCAGTATTTT. It translates to CATSRNRDPGTQYF.

The V call is TRBV6-5, the J call TRBJ2-1, with 9 bases matching TRBD1. The trim removed 6 bases at V and 16 bases at J, leaving 4 bases unmatched. Germline V lookup: CDR1 MNHEY, CDR2 SVGAGI. There are 10 residues in the CDR3. CDR3 DNA: TGTGCCAGCAGCGACAGGGGGATTTTCTTC. This codes for CASSDRGIFF.

This clone is a singleton in its sample. This chain links TRBV10-3 with TRBJ1-5; no clear D gene. The V gene lost 0 bases and the J gene lost 0 bases, with 6 bases spanning the gap. Per the germline V gene, CDR1 is ENHRY and CDR2 is SYGVKD. The CDR3 runs to 15 residues. CDR3 DNA sequence: TGTGCCATCAGTGAGTCCGGAAATAGCAATCAGCCCCAGCATTTT. It specifies CAISESGNSNQPQHF.

The V call is TRBV7-3, the J call TRBJ2-2; D uncertain. The CDR3 sequence is 13 residues long. Trimming removed 5 bases from V and 0 bases from J, with 4 bases in between. Germline V gene sequence: CDR1 SGHTA, CDR2 FQGTGA. The CDR3 reads CASSHPNTGELFF. CDR3 nucleotide sequence: TGTGCCAGCAGCCACCCGAACACCGGGGAGCTGTTTTTT.

This clone was found a few times. This chain joins TRBV5-1 and TRBJ1-2; 11 bases are shared with TRBD1. This CDR3 region has 15 residues. V lost 4 bases, J lost 6 bases, and 8 bases stayed unmatched. Germline CDR1 is SGHRS and CDR2 is YFSETQ. CDR3 region: CASSPRTGGGNGYTF. In nucleotides, the CDR3 is TGCGCCAGCAGCCCTCGGACAGGGGGCGGAAATGGCTACACCTTC.

This clone was detected a few times. The chain has TRBV4-2 and TRBJ1-2; D ambiguous. This CDR3 is built from 14 residues. Germline CDR1 LGHNA, CDR2 YNFKEQ. Trimming left V 4 bases short and J 5 bases short, with 14 bases between. CDR3 in DNA: TGTGCCAGCAGCCCCGTGGACGCCACGTATGGCTACACCTTC. Encoded protein: CASSPVDATYGYTF.

The chain links TRBV5-5 to TRBJ2-6; no definite D call. Per germline, CDR1 SGHKS and CDR2 YYEKEE (reference sequence). CDR3 size: 17 residues. V shed 0 bases and J shed 4 bases, with 14 bases lying between them. CDR3 amino acids: CASSLGQDSLGANVLTF. CDR3 DNA: TGTGCCAGCAGCTTGGGCCAGGATTCCCTGGGGGCCAACGTCCTGACTTTC.

V is TRBV29-1 and J is TRBJ1-5; 8 positions match TRBD1. Germline V lookup: CDR1 SQVTM, CDR2 ANQGSEA. This CDR3 has 15 residues. The junction had 7 bases not matched to a gene; V was cut back by 4 bases and J by 2 bases. CDR3 sequence reads: CSVVGAGGGNQPQHF. The DNA of the CDR3 is TGCAGCGTTGTAGGCGCAGGGGGCGGCAATCAGCCCCAGCATTTT. Looking up the rest from reference TRBV29-1 and TRBJ1-5 gives the full variable domain: SAVISQKPSRDICQRGTSLTIQCQVDSQVTMMFWYRQQPGQSLTLIATANQGSEATYESGFVIDKFPISRPNLTFSTLTVSNMSPEDSSIYLCSVVGAGGGNQPQHFGDGTRLSIL.

The rearrangement uses TRBV27 and TRBJ1-5; D is unresolved. The length of the CDR3 is 16 residues. The germline V gene encodes CDR1 MNHEY and CDR2 SMNVEV (reference sequence). The V end lost 5 bases, the J end lost 3 bases, and 17 bases lay between the germline ends. The CDR3 is CASSVLSKALNQPQHF. The CDR3 DNA reads as TGTGCCAGCAGTGTCCTTTCGAAGGCCCTCAATCAGCCCCAGCATTTT.

This clone was counted a single time. This chain connects TRBV28 to TRBJ1-4; 7 nucleotides match TRBD1. The V gene's germline CDR1 is MDHEN and CDR2 SYDVKM. J gave up 10 bases and V 7 bases, and 12 bases lay outside the gene matches. The CDR3 spans 14 residues. CDR3: CASNPGGAQGKLFF. The CDR3 DNA is TGTGCCAGCAATCCAGGGGGGGCGCAGGGAAAACTGTTTTTT.

V usage is TRBV5-1 and J usage is TRBJ2-5; D is ambiguous. CDR1 SGHRS and CDR2 YFSETQ come from the germline V gene. Trimming removed 0 bases from V and 2 bases from J, with 5 bases in between. The CDR3 has 13 amino acids. CDR3 amino acids: CASSLEMQETQYF. As DNA, the CDR3 is TGCGCCAGCAGCTTGGAGATGCAAGAGACCCAGTACTTC.

This chain links TRBV5-1 with TRBJ2-7; D remains unclear. From germline, CDR1 is SGHRS and CDR2 YFSETQ. V lost 5 bases, J lost 2 bases, and 8 bases lay in between. This CDR3 has 12 amino acids. The CDR3 DNA sequence: TGCGCCAGCAGTAACGGAGCCTACGAGCAGTACTTC. Its translation: CASSNGAYEQYF. The full variable domain, with the rest looked up from reference TRBV5-1 and TRBJ2-7, is KAGVTQTPRYLIKTRGQQVTLSCSPISGHRSVSWYQQTPGQGLQFLFEYFSETQRNKGNFPGRFSGRQFSNSRSEMNVSTLELGDSALYLCASSNGAYEQYFGPGTRLTVT.

The J gene is TRBJ2-7, the V gene TRBV18; 11 nucleotides match TRBD1. Germline-derived CDR1 and CDR2 are KGHSH and LQKENI. The CDR3 is made up of 17 amino acids. Trimming at V came to 2 bases and at J to 3 bases, leaving 9 bases not matched to a gene. CDR3 in DNA: TGTGCCAGCTCACCAAATCACAGGACAGGGGGCCACTACGAGCAGTACTTC. Translating it yields CASSPNHRTGGHYEQYF.

This chain uses TRBV2 with TRBJ1-2; TRBD1 agrees at 10 bases. This CDR3 has 15 residues. CDR1 is SNHLY and CDR2 is FYNNEI in the germline V gene. V was pared by 5 bases and J by 6 bases, with 9 bases of the junction left unmatched. CDR3: CASSIWDRGIDGYTF. The CDR3 coding sequence is TGTGCCAGCAGTATATGGGACAGGGGAATTGATGGCTACACCTTC.